This T cell receptor beta chain stems from a study of T-cell reconstitution after alpha-beta-depleted transplantation in children. CDR1 LGHNA and CDR2 YNFKEQ come from the germline V gene. The CDR3 runs 14 residues. V shed 4 bases and J 10 bases; nucleotides not matched to a gene: 4. For TCRbeta, the library was prepared with unique molecular identifiers. From the PCR reads, TCRdb called clonotypes with MiXCR, one entry per CDR3 protein. The data contain about 340,000 distinct CDR3 sequences, 13% of them seen just once; the ten biggest clones take up approximately 4.2%. The rearrangement uses TRBV4-2 and TRBJ1-6; 10 positions agree with TRBD1. This clonotype was obtained from a human donor who donated a stem cell graft to a child with Fanconi anemia. The sample in question was PBMCs, obtained from the stem cell graft. The CDR3 coding sequence is TGTGCCAGCAGCCTTGGGACAGGGGAATCACCCCTCCACTTT. Its protein product is CASSLGTGESPLHF.